The rows below give T cell receptor beta chains drawn from one sample of a study of shared clonotypes between healthy human individuals. Repertoires were generated with immunoSEQ multiplex PCR, while TCRdb's copy carries only in-frame clones and drops some. The data show about 2 million clones, about 95% seen once. The specimen sequenced was naive CD8+ T cells sorted from blood. Every receptor here comes from a man between 18 and 35 years old in good health. Each CDR3 is given with its conserved first and last residue. D genes are given only for firm matches. Size is omitted from some rows. Given values are once, few, many or a class for expanded clones.

v_gene	d_gene	abundance	j_gene	CDR3aa	CDR3nt
TRBV4-1	NA	NA	TRBJ1-5	CASSQDLSGYSNQPQHF	TGCGCCAGCAGCCAAGATCTTTCGGGGTATAGCAATCAGCCCCAGCATTTT
TRBV9	TRBD1	NA	TRBJ1-5	CASSVGTGVNQPQHF	TGTGCCAGCAGCGTCGGGACAGGAGTCAATCAGCCCCAGCATTTT
TRBV19	NA	NA	TRBJ1-4	CASSIAGHNEKLFF	TGTGCCAGTAGTATCGCCGGACATAATGAAAAACTGTTTTTT
TRBV6-5	NA	NA	TRBJ1-4	CASSSTGLGNEKLFF	TGTGCCAGCAGTTCCACAGGGTTGGGTAATGAAAAACTGTTTTTT
TRBV30	NA	NA	TRBJ2-1	CASDLSSYNEQFF	TGTGCCTCGGACCTGAGCTCCTACAATGAGCAGTTCTTC
TRBV12-5	NA	NA	TRBJ2-1	CASGLAPPGSYNEQFF	TGTGCTAGTGGTTTGGCCCCTCCGGGCAGCTACAATGAGCAGTTCTTC
TRBV27	TRBD1	once	TRBJ2-7	CASSPGTGPWEQYF	TGTGCCAGCAGTCCGGGGACAGGGCCCTGGGAGCAGTACTTC
TRBV7-8	TRBD2	NA	TRBJ2-7	CASSFMGEGSYEQYF	TGTGCCAGCAGCTTCATGGGGGAGGGGTCCTACGAGCAGTACTTC
TRBV19	TRBD1	once	TRBJ2-1	CASNKGQGYYNEQFF	TGTGCCAGTAATAAAGGACAGGGATATTACAATGAGCAGTTCTTC
TRBV25-1	NA	NA	TRBJ1-2	CASSEIGNDYGYTF	TGTGCCAGCAGTGAAATCGGCAATGACTATGGCTACACCTTC
TRBV28	TRBD1	NA	TRBJ2-7	CASSPTGGGNEQYF	TGTGCCAGCAGTCCGACAGGGGGCGGAAACGAGCAGTACTTC
TRBV30	TRBD2	NA	TRBJ2-1	CAWDNLLAGVSYNEQFF	TGTGCCTGGGACAATCTACTAGCGGGAGTCTCCTACAATGAGCAGTTCTTC
TRBV6-4	NA	NA	TRBJ2-3	CASSDSARPDTQYF	TGTGCCAGCAGTGACTCCGCCAGACCCGATACGCAGTATTTT
TRBV30	NA	NA	TRBJ2-7	CAWSGAGGTYEQYF	TGTGCCTGGAGTGGGGCAGGGGGGACCTACGAGCAGTACTTC
TRBV7-9	TRBD1	NA	TRBJ2-7	CASSPGQGLSYEQYF	TGTGCCAGCAGCCCCGGACAGGGGCTATCCTACGAGCAGTACTTC
TRBV28	NA	NA	TRBJ2-7	CASSPPGTDFYEQYF	TGTGCCAGCAGCCCACCCGGGACCGATTTTTACGAGCAGTACTTC
TRBV28	NA	NA	TRBJ1-5	CASSPIRGSINQPQHF	TGTGCCAGCAGCCCTATTAGAGGGTCAATTAATCAGCCCCAGCATTTT
TRBV27	TRBD1	NA	TRBJ1-2	CASTPRTGDWYGYTF	TGTGCCAGCACCCCCAGGACAGGGGATTGGTATGGCTACACCTTC
TRBV27	NA	NA	TRBJ2-1	CASSPNDWSSYNEQFF	TGTGCCAGCAGCCCCAATGACTGGAGCTCCTACAATGAGCAGTTCTTC
TRBV4-1	NA	NA	TRBJ2-1	CASSQDTTGQFF	TGCGCCAGCAGCCAAGATACGACGGGGCAGTTCTTC
TRBV9	TRBD1	once	TRBJ2-2	CASSVARTGATNTGELFF	TGTGCCAGCAGCGTAGCTAGGACAGGGGCTACGAACACCGGGGAGCTGTTTTTT
TRBV7-7	NA	NA	TRBJ1-1	CASSPLVGAVTEAFF	TGTGCTAGCAGCCCCCTGGTAGGGGCGGTCACTGAAGCTTTCTTT
TRBV4-1	TRBD1	NA	TRBJ2-1	CASSPKQGNEQFF	TGCGCCAGCAGCCCCAAACAGGGGAATGAGCAGTTCTTC
TRBV2	NA	NA	TRBJ2-5	CASRDTTWAEETQYF	TGTGCCAGCAGGGACACAACATGGGCGGAAGAGACCCAGTACTTC
TRBV6-5	NA	few	TRBJ2-2	CASSYSVTGELFF	TGTGCCAGCAGTTACAGTGTCACCGGGGAGCTGTTTTTT
TRBV5-6	TRBD1	NA	TRBJ2-1	CASSYRGYNEQFF	TGTGCCAGCAGCTACAGGGGGTACAATGAGCAGTTCTTC
TRBV9	TRBD1	NA	TRBJ2-5	CASSDRGGSGETQYF	TGTGCCAGCAGCGACAGGGGTGGGAGTGGAGAGACCCAGTACTTC
TRBV7-9	NA	NA	TRBJ2-1	CASSQGFSYNEQFF	TGTGCCAGCAGTCAGGGGTTCTCCTACAATGAGCAGTTCTTC
TRBV19	NA	NA	TRBJ1-1	CASRRPGDATEAFF	TGTGCCAGTAGAAGGCCCGGGGACGCCACTGAAGCTTTCTTT
TRBV4-1	NA	NA	TRBJ2-5	CASSPLNQETQYF	TGCGCCAGCAGCCCATTGAACCAAGAGACCCAGTACTTC
TRBV30	TRBD1	NA	TRBJ2-2	CAWQIGQGNTGELFF	TGTGCCTGGCAAATTGGACAGGGGAACACCGGGGAGCTGTTTTTT
TRBV30	NA	NA	TRBJ1-4	CAWEYNEKLFF	TGTGCCTGGGAGTATAATGAAAAACTGTTTTTT
TRBV28	NA	NA	TRBJ2-5	CASKYVQGIQETQYF	TGTGCCAGCAAATACGTACAGGGCATCCAAGAGACCCAGTACTTC
TRBV6-1	TRBD1	NA	TRBJ1-1	CASSEWDSVTTEAFF	TGTGCCAGCAGTGAATGGGACAGCGTAACCACTGAAGCTTTCTTT
TRBV13	NA	NA	TRBJ2-7	CASSSLQEAGNEQYF	TGTGCCAGCAGCAGTTTACAGGAGGCGGGAAACGAGCAGTACTTC
TRBV28	NA	NA	TRBJ2-1	CASRDFSSYNEQFF	TGTGCCAGCCGGGACTTCAGCTCCTACAATGAGCAGTTCTTC
TRBV27	NA	NA	TRBJ1-6	CATAPGIGNSPLHF	TGTGCCACCGCTCCGGGGATTGGTAATTCACCCCTCCACTTT
TRBV4-1	TRBD1	once	TRBJ2-7	CASSQGVGQDTEQYF	TGCGCCAGCAGCCAAGGTGTAGGACAGGACACCGAGCAGTACTTC
TRBV27	NA	few	TRBJ2-7	CASSFRSSYEQYF	TGTGCCAGCAGTTTCCGAAGCTCCTACGAGCAGTACTTC
TRBV7-9	NA	NA	TRBJ2-7	CASSSPGSYEQYF	TGTGCCAGCAGCTCACCGGGATCCTACGAGCAGTACTTC
TRBV7-9	TRBD2	NA	TRBJ2-1	CASSSAGLAGLSAYNEQFF	TGTGCCAGCAGCTCCGCGGGCCTAGCGGGCCTTTCCGCCTACAATGAGCAGTTCTTC
TRBV18	TRBD2	NA	TRBJ2-2	CASGTTHTGELFF	TGTGCCAGCGGGACTACCCACACCGGGGAGCTGTTTTTT
TRBV7-9	TRBD1	NA	TRBJ2-2	CASSGQVFTGELFF	TGTGCCAGCAGCGGACAGGTTTTCACCGGGGAGCTGTTTTTT
TRBV6-5	NA	NA	TRBJ2-7	CASSYGGKSYEQYF	TGTGCCAGCAGTTACGGCGGGAAATCCTACGAGCAGTACTTC
TRBV5-4	TRBD1	NA	TRBJ2-7	CASSWWDRVYEQYF	TGTGCCAGCAGCTGGTGGGACAGGGTATACGAGCAGTACTTC
TRBV6-1	NA	NA	TRBJ2-2	CASSETITVLSSGELFF	TGTGCCAGCAGTGAAACCATTACAGTATTGAGTTCCGGGGAGCTGTTTTTT
TRBV6-5	NA	NA	TRBJ2-2	CASSYSVSRNTGELFF	TGTGCCAGCAGTTACTCGGTCAGTCGGAACACCGGGGAGCTGTTTTTT
TRBV4-1	NA	NA	TRBJ2-7	CASSQEAGDLFSYEQYF	TGCGCCAGCAGCCAAGAAGCAGGAGACTTATTTTCCTACGAGCAGTACTTC
TRBV6-5	NA	NA	TRBJ2-7	CASSYETPGSYEQYF	TGTGCCAGCAGTTACGAGACCCCTGGGTCCTACGAGCAGTACTTC
TRBV7-9	NA	once	TRBJ2-1	CASRPARGEPYNEQFF	TGTGCCAGCAGGCCAGCGAGGGGGGAGCCCTACAATGAGCAGTTCTTC
TRBV19	NA	NA	TRBJ1-6	CASSADREGGSPLHF	TGTGCCAGTAGCGCCGACCGGGAGGGTGGCTCACCCCTCCACTTT
TRBV9	TRBD2	NA	TRBJ2-5	CASSIPSGGAEETQYF	TGTGCCAGCAGCATACCTAGCGGGGGGGCGGAAGAGACCCAGTACTTC
TRBV25-1	TRBD1	NA	TRBJ2-2	CASSSRDREKAGELFF	TGTGCCAGCAGTTCCCGGGACAGGGAAAAGGCCGGGGAGCTGTTTTTT
TRBV4-1	TRBD1	NA	TRBJ1-6	CASSQNPGQSNSPLHF	TGCGCCAGCAGCCAAAATCCGGGACAGAGCAATTCACCCCTCCACTTT
TRBV5-4	TRBD2	NA	TRBJ2-6	CASSAGLGAGANVLTF	TGTGCCAGCAGCGCTGGACTAGGGGCTGGGGCCAACGTCCTGACTTTC